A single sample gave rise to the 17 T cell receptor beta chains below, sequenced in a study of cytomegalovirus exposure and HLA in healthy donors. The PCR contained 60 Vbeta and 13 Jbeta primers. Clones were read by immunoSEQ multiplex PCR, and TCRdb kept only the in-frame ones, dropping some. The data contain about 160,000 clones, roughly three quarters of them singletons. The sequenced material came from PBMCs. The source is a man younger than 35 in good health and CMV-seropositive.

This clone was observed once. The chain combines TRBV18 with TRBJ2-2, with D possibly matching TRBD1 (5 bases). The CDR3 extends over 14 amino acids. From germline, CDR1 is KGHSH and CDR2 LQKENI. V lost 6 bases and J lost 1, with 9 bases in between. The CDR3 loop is CASSGQRNTGELFF. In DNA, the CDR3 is TGTGCCAGCTCGGGGCAGAGGAACACCGGGGAGCTGTTTTTT.

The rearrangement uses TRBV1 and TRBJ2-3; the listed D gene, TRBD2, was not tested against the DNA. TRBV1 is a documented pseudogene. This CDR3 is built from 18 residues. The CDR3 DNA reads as TGCACCAGCAGCCAAGGCGCCGATGTCGGGGGGGCCCAAGATACGCAGTATTTT. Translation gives CTSSQGADVGGAQDTQYF.

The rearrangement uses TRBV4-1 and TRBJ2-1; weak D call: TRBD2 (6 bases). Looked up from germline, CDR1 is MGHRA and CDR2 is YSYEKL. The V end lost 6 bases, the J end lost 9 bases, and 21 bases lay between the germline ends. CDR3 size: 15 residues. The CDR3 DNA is TGCGCCAGCAGTACAAGACTAGGGTCGGCCGGTGAGCAGTTCTTC. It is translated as CASSTRLGSAGEQFF.

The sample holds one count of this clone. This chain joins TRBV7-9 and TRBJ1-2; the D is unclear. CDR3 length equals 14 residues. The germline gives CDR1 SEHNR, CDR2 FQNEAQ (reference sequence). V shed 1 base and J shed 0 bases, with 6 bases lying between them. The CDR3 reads CASSLGSSNYGYTF. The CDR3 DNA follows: TGTGCCAGCAGCTTAGGAAGCTCTAACTATGGCTACACCTTC.

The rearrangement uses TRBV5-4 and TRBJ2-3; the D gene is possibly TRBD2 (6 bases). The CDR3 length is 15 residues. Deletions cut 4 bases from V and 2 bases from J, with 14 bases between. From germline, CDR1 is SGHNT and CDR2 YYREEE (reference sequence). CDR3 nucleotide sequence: TGTGCCAGCAGCCCGGCCCGGGAGTACACAGATACGCAGTATTTT. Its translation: CASSPAREYTDTQYF.

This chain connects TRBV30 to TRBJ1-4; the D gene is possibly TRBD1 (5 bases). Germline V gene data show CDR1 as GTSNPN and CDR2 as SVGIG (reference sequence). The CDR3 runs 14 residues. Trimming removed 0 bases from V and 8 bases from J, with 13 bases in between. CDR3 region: CAWSVRKSGEKLFF. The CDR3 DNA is TGTGCCTGGAGTGTACGGAAGTCAGGGGAAAAACTGTTTTTT.

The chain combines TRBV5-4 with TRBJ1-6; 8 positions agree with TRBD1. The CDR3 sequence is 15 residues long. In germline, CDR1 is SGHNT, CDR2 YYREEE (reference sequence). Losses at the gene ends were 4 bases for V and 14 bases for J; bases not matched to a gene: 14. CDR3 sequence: CASSPGTGRVGSLHF. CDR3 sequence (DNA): TGTGCCAGCAGCCCCGGGACAGGCCGAGTTGGTTCCCTCCACTTT.

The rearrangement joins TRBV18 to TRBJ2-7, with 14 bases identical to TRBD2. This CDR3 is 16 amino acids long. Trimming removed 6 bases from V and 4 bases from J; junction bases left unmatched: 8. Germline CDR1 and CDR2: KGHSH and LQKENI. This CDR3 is CASSLGLAGGSYEQYF. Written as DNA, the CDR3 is TGTGCCAGCTCGCTTGGACTAGCGGGAGGATCGTACGAGCAGTACTTC.

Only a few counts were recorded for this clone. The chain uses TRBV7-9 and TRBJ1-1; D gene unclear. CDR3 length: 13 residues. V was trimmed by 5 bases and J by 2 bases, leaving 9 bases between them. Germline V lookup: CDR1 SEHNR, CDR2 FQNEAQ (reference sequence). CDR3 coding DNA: TGTGCCAGCAGCCCAGAAAGAAACACTGAAGCTTTCTTT. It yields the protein CASSPERNTEAFF.

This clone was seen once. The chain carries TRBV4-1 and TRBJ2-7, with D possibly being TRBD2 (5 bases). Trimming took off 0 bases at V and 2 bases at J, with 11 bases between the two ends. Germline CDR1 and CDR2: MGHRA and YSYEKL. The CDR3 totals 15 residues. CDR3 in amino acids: CASSQDRYGAYEQYF. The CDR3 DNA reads TGCGCCAGCAGCCAAGATAGGTACGGGGCCTACGAGCAGTACTTC.

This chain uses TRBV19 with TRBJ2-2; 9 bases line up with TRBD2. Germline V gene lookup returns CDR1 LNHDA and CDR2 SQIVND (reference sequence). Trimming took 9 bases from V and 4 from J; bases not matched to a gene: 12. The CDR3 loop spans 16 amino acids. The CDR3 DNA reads TGTGCCAGCCTCCCAATAGCGGGGGACCTCACCGGGGAGCTGTTTTTT. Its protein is CASLPIAGDLTGELFF.

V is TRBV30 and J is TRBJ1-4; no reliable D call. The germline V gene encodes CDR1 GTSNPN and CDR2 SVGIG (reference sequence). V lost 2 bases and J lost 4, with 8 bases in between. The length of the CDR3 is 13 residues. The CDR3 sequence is CAWSSGSNEKLFF. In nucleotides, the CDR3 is TGTGCCTGGAGTTCGGGAAGTAATGAAAAACTGTTTTTT.

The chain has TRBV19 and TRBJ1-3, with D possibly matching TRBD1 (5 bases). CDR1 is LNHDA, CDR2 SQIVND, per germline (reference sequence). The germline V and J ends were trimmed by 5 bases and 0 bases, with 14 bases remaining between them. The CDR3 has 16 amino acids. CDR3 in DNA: TGTGCCAGTAGTCGTTCCGGGACTCTCTCTGGAAACACCATATATTTT. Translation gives CASSRSGTLSGNTIYF.

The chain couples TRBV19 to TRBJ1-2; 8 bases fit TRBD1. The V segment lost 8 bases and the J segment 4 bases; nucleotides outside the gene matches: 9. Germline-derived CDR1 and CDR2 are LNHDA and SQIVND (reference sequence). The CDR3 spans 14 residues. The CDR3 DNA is TGTGCCAGTTCGGTCGGACAGGGTGGCTATGGCTACACCTTC. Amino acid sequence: CASSVGQGGYGYTF.

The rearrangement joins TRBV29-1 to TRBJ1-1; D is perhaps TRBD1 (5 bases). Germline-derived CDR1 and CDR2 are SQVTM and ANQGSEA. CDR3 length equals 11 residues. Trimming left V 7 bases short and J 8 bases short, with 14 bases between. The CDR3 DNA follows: TGCAGCGGAGGATTAGGGGTCGAAGCTTTCTTT. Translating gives CSGGLGVEAFF.

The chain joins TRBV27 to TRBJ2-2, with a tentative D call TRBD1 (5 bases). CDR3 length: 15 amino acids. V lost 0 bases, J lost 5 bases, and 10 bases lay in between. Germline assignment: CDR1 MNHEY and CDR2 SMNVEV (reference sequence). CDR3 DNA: TGTGCCAGCAGTTTATCCGGCAGGACAACCGGGGAGCTGTTTTTT. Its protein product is CASSLSGRTTGELFF.

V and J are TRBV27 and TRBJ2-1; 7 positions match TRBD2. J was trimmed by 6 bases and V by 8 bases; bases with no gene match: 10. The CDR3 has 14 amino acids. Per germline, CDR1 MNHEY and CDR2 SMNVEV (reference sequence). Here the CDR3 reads CASGWLAELNEQFF. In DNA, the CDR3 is TGTGCCAGCGGGTGGCTAGCGGAACTCAATGAGCAGTTCTTC.